This T cell receptor (beta chain) was recorded in a study of cytomegalovirus exposure and HLA in healthy donors. Findings of the study overall: Later, an analysis found that common viral pathogens appeared to be linked with several of the most significant clusters. A few V segments could not be told apart, such as TRBV6-2 and TRBV6-3, and were left out.

Concerning this clone: Antigen unknown.

Germline assignment: CDR1 MNHEY and CDR2 SVGAGI. The CDR3 runs 15 residues. Trimming took 5 bases from V and 1 from J, leaving 14 bases between them. PCR amplification relied on 60 Vbeta primers (plus 13 Jbeta primers). Profiled with immunoSEQ multiplex PCR; TCRdb holds only in-frame clones, not every one. The sample yields 85,000 to 95,000 clones, around 80% seen once. The rearrangement joins TRBV6-5 to TRBJ1-1; possibly TRBD1 for D (6 bases). The TCR originated in a man aged 25 to 45 in good health and CMV-seropositive. Sequencing was done on a sample of PBMCs. The CDR3 loop reads CASSKQGRSNTEAFF. CDR3 sequence (DNA): TGTGCCAGCAGTAAACAGGGACGGTCGAACACTGAAGCTTTCTTT.